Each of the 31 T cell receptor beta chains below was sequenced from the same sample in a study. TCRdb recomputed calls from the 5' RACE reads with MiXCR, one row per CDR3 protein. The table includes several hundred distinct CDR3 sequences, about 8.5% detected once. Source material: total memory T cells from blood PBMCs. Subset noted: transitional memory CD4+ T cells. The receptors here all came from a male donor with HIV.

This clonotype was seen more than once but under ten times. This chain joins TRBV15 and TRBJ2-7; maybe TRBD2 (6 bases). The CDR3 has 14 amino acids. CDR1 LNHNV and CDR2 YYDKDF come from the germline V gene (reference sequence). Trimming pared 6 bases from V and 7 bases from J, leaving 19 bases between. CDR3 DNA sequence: TGTGCCACCAGTGTCGGTGGTAGCGGTCGGGAGCAGTACTTC. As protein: CATSVGGSGREQYF.

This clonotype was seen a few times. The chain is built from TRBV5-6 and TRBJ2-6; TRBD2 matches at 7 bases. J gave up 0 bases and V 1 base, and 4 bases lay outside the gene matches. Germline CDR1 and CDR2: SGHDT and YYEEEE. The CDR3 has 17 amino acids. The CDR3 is CASSLRTSSSGANVLTF. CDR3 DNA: TGTGCCAGCAGCTTGCGGACTAGTAGCTCTGGGGCCAACGTCCTGACTTTC.

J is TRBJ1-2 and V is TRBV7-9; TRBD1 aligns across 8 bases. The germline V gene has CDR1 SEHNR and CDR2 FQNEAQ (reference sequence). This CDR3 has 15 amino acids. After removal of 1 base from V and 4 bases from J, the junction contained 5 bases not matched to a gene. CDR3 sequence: CASSLGDRGAYGYTF. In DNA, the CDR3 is TGTGCCAGCAGCTTAGGCGACAGGGGCGCCTATGGCTACACCTTC.

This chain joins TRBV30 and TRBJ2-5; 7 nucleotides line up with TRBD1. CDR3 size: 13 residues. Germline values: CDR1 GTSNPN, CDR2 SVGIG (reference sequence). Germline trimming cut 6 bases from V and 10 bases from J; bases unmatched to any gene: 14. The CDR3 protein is CACLGGQGTDQYF. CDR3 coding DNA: TGTGCCTGCCTAGGGGGCCAGGGGACCGACCAGTACTTC.

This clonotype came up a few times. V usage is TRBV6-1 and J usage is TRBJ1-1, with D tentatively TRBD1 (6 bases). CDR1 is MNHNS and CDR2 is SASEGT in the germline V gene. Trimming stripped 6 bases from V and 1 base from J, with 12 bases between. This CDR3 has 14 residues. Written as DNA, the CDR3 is TGTGCCAGCAGCTGGGAGACAGGGAACACTGAAGCTTTCTTT. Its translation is CASSWETGNTEAFF.

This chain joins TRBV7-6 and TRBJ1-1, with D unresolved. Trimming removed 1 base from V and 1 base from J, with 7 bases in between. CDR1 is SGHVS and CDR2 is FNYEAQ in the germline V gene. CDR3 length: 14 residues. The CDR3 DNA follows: TGTGCCAGCAGCTTAGGCCGGGGGAACACTGAAGCTTTCTTT. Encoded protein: CASSLGRGNTEAFF.

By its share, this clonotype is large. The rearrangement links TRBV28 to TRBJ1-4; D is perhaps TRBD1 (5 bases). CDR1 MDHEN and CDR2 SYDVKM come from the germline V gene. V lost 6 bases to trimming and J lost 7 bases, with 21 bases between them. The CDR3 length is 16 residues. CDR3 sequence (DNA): TGTGCCAGCAGGGGAAATCGGAGGGGTGGGAGTGAAAAACTGTTTTTT. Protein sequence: CASRGNRRGGSEKLFF.

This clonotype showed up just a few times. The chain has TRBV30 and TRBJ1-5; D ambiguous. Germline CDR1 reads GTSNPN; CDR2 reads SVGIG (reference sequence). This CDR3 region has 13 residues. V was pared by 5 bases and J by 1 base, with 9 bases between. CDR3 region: CAWAQDSNQPQHF. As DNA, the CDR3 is TGTGCCTGGGCCCAGGACAGCAATCAGCCCCAGCATTTT.

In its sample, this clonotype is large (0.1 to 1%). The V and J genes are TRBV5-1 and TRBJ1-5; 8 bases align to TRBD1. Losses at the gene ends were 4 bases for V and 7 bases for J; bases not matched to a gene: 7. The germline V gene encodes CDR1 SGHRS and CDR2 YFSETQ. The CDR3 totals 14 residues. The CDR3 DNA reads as TGCGCCAGCAGCCCGACAGGGGATCAACAGCCCCAGCATTTT. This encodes CASSPTGDQQPQHF.

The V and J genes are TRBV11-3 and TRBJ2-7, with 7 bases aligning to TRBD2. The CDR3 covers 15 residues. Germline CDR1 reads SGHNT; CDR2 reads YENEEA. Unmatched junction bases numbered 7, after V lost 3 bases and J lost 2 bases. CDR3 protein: CASSFSSGGPYEQYF. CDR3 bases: TGTGCCAGCAGCTTTTCATCGGGGGGTCCCTACGAGCAGTACTTC.

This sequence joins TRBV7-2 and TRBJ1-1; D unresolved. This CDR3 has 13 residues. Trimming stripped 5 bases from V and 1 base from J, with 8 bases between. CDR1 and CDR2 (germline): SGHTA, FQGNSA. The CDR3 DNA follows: TGTGCCAGCAGCAGCTTGGGGAACACTGAAGCTTTCTTT. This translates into CASSSLGNTEAFF.

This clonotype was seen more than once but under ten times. The CDR3 loop is CASSPGDRLYEQYF. The CDR3 DNA sequence: TGTGCCAGCAGCCCTGGGGACAGGCTTTACGAGCAGTACTTC. This chain links TRBV7-6 with TRBJ2-7; TRBD1 agrees at 8 bases. Germline trimming cut 5 bases from V and 4 bases from J; bases unmatched to any gene: 7. Germline CDR1 reads SGHVS; CDR2 reads FNYEAQ. The CDR3 is 14 residues long.

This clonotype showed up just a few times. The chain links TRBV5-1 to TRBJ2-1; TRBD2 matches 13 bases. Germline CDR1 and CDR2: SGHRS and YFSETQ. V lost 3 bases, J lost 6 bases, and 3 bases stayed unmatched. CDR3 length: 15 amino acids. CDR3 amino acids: CASSWGLAGTNEQFF. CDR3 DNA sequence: TGCGCCAGCAGCTGGGGACTAGCGGGAACCAATGAGCAGTTCTTC. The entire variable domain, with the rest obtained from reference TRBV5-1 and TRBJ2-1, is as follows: KAGVTQTPRYLIKTRGQQVTLSCSPISGHRSVSWYQQTPGQGLQFLFEYFSETQRNKGNFPGRFSGRQFSNSRSEMNVSTLELGDSALYLCASSWGLAGTNEQFFGPGTRLTVL.

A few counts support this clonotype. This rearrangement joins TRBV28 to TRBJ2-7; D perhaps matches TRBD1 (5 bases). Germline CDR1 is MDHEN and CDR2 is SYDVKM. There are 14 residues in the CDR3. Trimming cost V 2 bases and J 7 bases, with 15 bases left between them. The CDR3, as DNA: TGTGCCAGCAGTTTACGCCCCTTCCAGGGAGAGCAGTACTTC. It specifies CASSLRPFQGEQYF.

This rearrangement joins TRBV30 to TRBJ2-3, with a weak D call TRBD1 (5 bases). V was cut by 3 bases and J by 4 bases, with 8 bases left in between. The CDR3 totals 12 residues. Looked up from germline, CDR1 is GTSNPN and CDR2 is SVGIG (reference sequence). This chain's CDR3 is CAWRLGADTQYF. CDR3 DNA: TGTGCCTGGAGATTAGGGGCAGATACGCAGTATTTT.

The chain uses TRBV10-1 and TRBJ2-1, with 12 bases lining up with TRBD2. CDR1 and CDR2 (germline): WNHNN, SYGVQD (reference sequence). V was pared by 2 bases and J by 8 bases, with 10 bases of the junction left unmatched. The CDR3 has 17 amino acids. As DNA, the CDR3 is TGCGCCAGCAGTGAGGGAAGACTAGCGGGAGATTTAGATGAGCAGTTCTTC. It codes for CASSEGRLAGDLDEQFF.

CDR3 region: CASSERVAGGTKNIQYF. DNA of the CDR3: TGTGCCAGCAGTGAAAGGGTAGCGGGAGGAACCAAAAACATTCAGTACTTC. The genes are TRBV2 and TRBJ2-4; 10 nucleotides agree with TRBD2. Trimming removed 2 bases from V and 2 bases from J; junction bases left unmatched: 6. The CDR3 loop spans 17 amino acids. CDR1 SNHLY and CDR2 FYNNEI come from the germline V gene.

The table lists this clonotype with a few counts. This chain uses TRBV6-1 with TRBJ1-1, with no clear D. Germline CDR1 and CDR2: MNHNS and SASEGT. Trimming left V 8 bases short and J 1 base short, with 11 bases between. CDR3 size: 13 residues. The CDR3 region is CASGRTGNTEAFF. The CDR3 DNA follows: TGTGCCAGCGGTAGGACGGGGAACACTGAAGCTTTCTTT.

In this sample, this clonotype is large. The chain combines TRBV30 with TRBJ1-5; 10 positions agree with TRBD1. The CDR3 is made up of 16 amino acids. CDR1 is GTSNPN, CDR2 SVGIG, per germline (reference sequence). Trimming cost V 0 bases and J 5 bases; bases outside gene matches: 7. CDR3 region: CAWSVHWDRGDQPQHF. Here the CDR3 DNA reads TGTGCCTGGAGTGTACATTGGGACAGGGGTGATCAGCCCCAGCATTTT.

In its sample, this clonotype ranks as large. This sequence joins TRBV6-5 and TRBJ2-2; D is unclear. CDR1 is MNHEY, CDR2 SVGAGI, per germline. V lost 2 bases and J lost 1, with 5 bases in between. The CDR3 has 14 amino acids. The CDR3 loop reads CASSYGRNTGELFF. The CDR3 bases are TGTGCCAGCAGTTACGGACGGAACACCGGGGAGCTGTTTTTT.

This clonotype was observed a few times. For the CDR3, the DNA is TGTGCCATCAACAGCCAGATCAGCATGAACACTGAAGCTTTCTTT. Its protein product is CAINSQISMNTEAFF. This chain uses TRBV10-3 with TRBJ1-1; no definite D call. The germline V and J ends were trimmed by 7 bases and 0 bases, with 15 bases remaining between them. Germline CDR1 is ENHRY and CDR2 is SYGVKD. The CDR3 has 15 residues.

The CDR3 protein is CAWSRDTPNEKLFF. CDR3 nucleotide sequence: TGTGCCTGGAGTAGAGACACTCCTAATGAAAAACTGTTTTTT. This rearrangement joins TRBV30 to TRBJ1-4; no clear D gene. CDR1 is GTSNPN and CDR2 is SVGIG in the germline V gene (reference sequence). V lost 2 bases to trimming and J lost 3 bases, with 10 bases between them. The CDR3 runs to 14 residues.

The CDR3: CASVSAAGYQETQYF. The CDR3 coding sequence is TGCGCCAGCGTGAGTGCAGCGGGTTACCAAGAGACCCAGTACTTC. This sequence joins TRBV5-1 and TRBJ2-5; a possible D gene is TRBD2 (6 bases). Trimming removed 7 bases from V and 0 bases from J, with 16 bases in between. Germline-derived CDR1 and CDR2 are SGHRS and YFSETQ. CDR3 length: 15 residues.

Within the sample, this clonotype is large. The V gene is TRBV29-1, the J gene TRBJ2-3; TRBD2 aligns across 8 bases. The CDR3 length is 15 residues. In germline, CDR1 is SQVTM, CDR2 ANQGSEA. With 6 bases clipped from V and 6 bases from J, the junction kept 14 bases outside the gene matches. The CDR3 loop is CSVVTPRAGADTQYF. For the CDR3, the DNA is TGCAGCGTCGTAACCCCTCGAGCGGGAGCTGATACGCAGTATTTT.

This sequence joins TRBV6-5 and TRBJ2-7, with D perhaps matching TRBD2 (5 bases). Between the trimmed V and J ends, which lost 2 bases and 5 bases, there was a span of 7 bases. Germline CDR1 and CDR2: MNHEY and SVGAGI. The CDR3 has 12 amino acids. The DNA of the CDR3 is TGTGCCAGCAGTTACCTCGGGAACGAGCAGTACTTC. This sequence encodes CASSYLGNEQYF.

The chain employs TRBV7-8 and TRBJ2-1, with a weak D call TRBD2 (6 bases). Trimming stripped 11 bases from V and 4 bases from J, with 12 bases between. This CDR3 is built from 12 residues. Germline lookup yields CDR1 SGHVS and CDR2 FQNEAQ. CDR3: CAAGRGYNEQFF. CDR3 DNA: TGTGCCGCAGGGCGGGGTTACAATGAGCAGTTCTTC.

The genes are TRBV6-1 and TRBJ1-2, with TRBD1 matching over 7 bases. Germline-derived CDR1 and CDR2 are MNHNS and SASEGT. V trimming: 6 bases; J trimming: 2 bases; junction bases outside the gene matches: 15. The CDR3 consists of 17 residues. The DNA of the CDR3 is TGTGCCAGCAGGGGCCCTTTTACAGGGGAAGGAAACTATGGCTACACCTTC. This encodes CASRGPFTGEGNYGYTF.

CDR3 in DNA: TGTGCCAGCAGCCGGGACAGGAACTATGGCTACACCTTC. It encodes CASSRDRNYGYTF. The rearrangement uses TRBV7-8 and TRBJ1-2; TRBD1 aligns across 8 bases. This CDR3 region has 13 residues. V was clipped by 5 bases and J by 2 bases; unmatched bases: 1. Per the germline V gene, CDR1 is SGHVS and CDR2 is FQNEAQ.

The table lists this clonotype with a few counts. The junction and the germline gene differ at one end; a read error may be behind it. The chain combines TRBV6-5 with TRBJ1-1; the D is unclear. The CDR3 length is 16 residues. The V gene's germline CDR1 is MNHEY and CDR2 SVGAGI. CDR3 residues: CASNYWANPGITEAFF. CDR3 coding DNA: TGTGCCAGCAATTACTGGGCCAACCCTGGCATCACTGAAGCTTTCTTT.

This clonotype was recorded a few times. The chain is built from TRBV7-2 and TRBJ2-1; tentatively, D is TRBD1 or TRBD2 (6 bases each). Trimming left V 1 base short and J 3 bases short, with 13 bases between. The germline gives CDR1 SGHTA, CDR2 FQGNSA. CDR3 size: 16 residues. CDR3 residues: CASSLGGRGRYNEQFF. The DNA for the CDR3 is TGTGCCAGCAGCTTAGGAGGTCGGGGGCGCTACAATGAGCAGTTCTTC.

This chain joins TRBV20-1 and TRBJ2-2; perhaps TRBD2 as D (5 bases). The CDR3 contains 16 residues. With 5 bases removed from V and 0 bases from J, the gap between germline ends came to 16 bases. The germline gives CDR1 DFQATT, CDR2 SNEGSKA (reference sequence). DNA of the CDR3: TGCAGTGCTCCCCCACCTCAGCGGACGAACACCGGGGAGCTGTTTTTT. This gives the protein CSAPPPQRTNTGELFF.